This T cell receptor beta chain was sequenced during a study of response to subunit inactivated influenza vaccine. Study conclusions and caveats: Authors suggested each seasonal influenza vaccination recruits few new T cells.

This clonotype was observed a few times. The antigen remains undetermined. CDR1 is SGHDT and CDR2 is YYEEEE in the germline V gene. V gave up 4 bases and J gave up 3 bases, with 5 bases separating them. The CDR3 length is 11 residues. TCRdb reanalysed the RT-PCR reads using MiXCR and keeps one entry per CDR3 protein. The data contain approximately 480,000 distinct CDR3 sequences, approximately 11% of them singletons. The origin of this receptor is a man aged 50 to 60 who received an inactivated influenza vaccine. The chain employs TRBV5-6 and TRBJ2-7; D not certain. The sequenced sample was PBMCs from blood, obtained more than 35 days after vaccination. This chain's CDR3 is CASSRHYEQYF. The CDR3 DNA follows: TGTGCCAGCAGCCGGCACTACGAGCAGTACTTC.